A selection of T cell receptor beta chains follows, all from one sample in a study of spatial heterogeneity in lung cancer. Using its own MiXCR run on the 5' RACE reads, TCRdb lists one record per CDR3 protein. The sample holds about 52,000 distinct CDR3 sequences; around 7.7% are singletons and the top ten take 35%. Sequenced here: PBMCs, sampled at follow-up. These receptors originate from a female donor with early-stage non-small cell lung cancer. Both conserved end residues are part of each CDR3. The D gene is left open where the match is weak. Clone size is shown for a subset of rows, as once, few, many or a class of expanded clone.

j_call: TRBJ1-5
d_call: -
clone_size: -
v_call: TRBV12-5
cdr3_aa: CASGLVLYPGGPQHF
cdr3_nt: TGTGCTAGTGGTTTGGTATTGTACCCGGGAGGGCCCCAGCATTTT

j_call: TRBJ1-4
d_call: TRBD1
clone_size: few
v_call: TRBV24-1
cdr3_aa: CATSDPGGPNEKLFF
cdr3_nt: TGTGCCACCAGTGATCCAGGGGGCCCAAATGAAAAACTGTTTTTT

j_call: TRBJ1-1
d_call: -
clone_size: -
v_call: TRBV20-1
cdr3_aa: CSARGGTEAFF
cdr3_nt: TGCAGTGCTAGAGGGGGGACTGAAGCTTTCTTT

j_call: TRBJ2-3
d_call: TRBD1
clone_size: once
v_call: TRBV3-1
cdr3_aa: CASSQDLTGGTDTQYF
cdr3_nt: TGTGCCAGCAGCCAAGACCTTACAGGGGGCACAGATACGCAGTATTTT

j_call: TRBJ2-5
d_call: TRBD1
clone_size: -
v_call: TRBV7-7
cdr3_aa: CASSFGQGVKTQYF
cdr3_nt: TGTGCCAGCAGCTTCGGACAGGGGGTAAAGACCCAGTACTTC

j_call: TRBJ2-1
d_call: -
clone_size: many
v_call: TRBV18
cdr3_aa: CASSPTSTNEQFF
cdr3_nt: TGTGCCAGCTCCCCCACTAGCACGAATGAGCAGTTCTTC

j_call: TRBJ1-4
d_call: TRBD1
clone_size: -
v_call: TRBV12-3/TRBV12-4
cdr3_aa: CASSLGQPTNEKLFF
cdr3_nt: TGTGCCAGCAGTTTGGGACAGCCAACTAATGAAAAACTGTTTTTT

j_call: TRBJ1-4
d_call: -
clone_size: many
v_call: TRBV11-2
cdr3_aa: CASSLNEKLFF
cdr3_nt: TGTGCCAGCAGCCTGAATGAAAAACTGTTTTTT

j_call: TRBJ1-6
d_call: -
clone_size: -
v_call: TRBV5-1
cdr3_aa: CASSLEGGGSSPLHF
cdr3_nt: TGCGCCAGCAGCTTGGAAGGGGGAGGTAGTTCACCCCTCCACTTT

j_call: TRBJ2-1
d_call: TRBD2
clone_size: -
v_call: TRBV5-6
cdr3_aa: CASSMEITGTIDEQFF
cdr3_nt: TGTGCCAGCAGCATGGAGATAACCGGGACTATCGATGAGCAGTTCTTC

j_call: TRBJ2-3
d_call: TRBD2
clone_size: -
v_call: TRBV6-6
cdr3_aa: CASGVAGSTDTQYF
cdr3_nt: TGTGCCAGCGGAGTAGCGGGGAGCACAGATACGCAGTATTTT

j_call: TRBJ1-5
d_call: TRBD1
clone_size: many
v_call: TRBV5-1
cdr3_aa: CASSLEGAQPQHF
cdr3_nt: TGCGCCAGCAGCTTGGAGGGGGCTCAGCCCCAGCATTTT

j_call: TRBJ2-5
d_call: TRBD2
clone_size: many
v_call: TRBV5-1
cdr3_aa: CASSSGGGGFQETQYF
cdr3_nt: TGCGCCAGCAGCTCTGGAGGCGGGGGTTTCCAAGAGACCCAGTACTTC

j_call: TRBJ1-2
d_call: -
clone_size: many
v_call: TRBV2
cdr3_aa: CASSLALSSYGYTF
cdr3_nt: TGTGCCAGCAGTCTGGCCCTCTCGTCCTATGGCTACACCTTC

j_call: TRBJ1-1
d_call: -
clone_size: many
v_call: TRBV12-3/TRBV12-4
cdr3_aa: CASSEGWDTEAFF
cdr3_nt: TGTGCCAGCAGTGAGGGGTGGGACACTGAAGCTTTCTTT

j_call: TRBJ1-2
d_call: TRBD1
clone_size: few
v_call: TRBV3-1
cdr3_aa: CASRATGTGVGYTF
cdr3_nt: TGTGCCAGCAGGGCCACCGGGACAGGGGTAGGCTACACCTTC

j_call: TRBJ2-3
d_call: -
clone_size: few
v_call: TRBV7-9
cdr3_aa: CASSTGRPGDTQYF
cdr3_nt: TGTGCCAGCAGTACCGGACGCCCCGGAGATACGCAGTATTTT

j_call: TRBJ2-5
d_call: TRBD2
clone_size: -
v_call: TRBV5-1
cdr3_aa: CASTPLASGQETQYF
cdr3_nt: TGCGCCAGCACCCCCCTCGCTAGCGGACAAGAGACCCAGTACTTC

j_call: TRBJ2-1
d_call: -
clone_size: -
v_call: TRBV9
cdr3_aa: CVSSVVFRAAYNEQFF
cdr3_nt: TGTGTCAGCAGCGTAGTCTTCAGGGCAGCGTACAATGAGCAGTTCTTC

j_call: TRBJ2-3
d_call: -
clone_size: few
v_call: TRBV5-1
cdr3_aa: CASSLELGPEYF
cdr3_nt: TGCGCCAGCAGCTTGGAGTTAGGTCCTGAGTATTTT

j_call: TRBJ1-3
d_call: -
clone_size: many
v_call: TRBV15
cdr3_aa: CATSRDFSGSGNTIYF
cdr3_nt: TGTGCCACCAGCAGAGATTTTTCGGGCTCTGGAAACACCATATATTTT

j_call: TRBJ2-3
d_call: TRBD2
clone_size: -
v_call: TRBV20-1
cdr3_aa: CSARDPKSRLAFPDTQYF
cdr3_nt: TGCAGTGCTAGAGATCCTAAGTCGAGACTAGCATTCCCAGATACGCAGTATTTT

j_call: TRBJ2-7
d_call: TRBD2
clone_size: -
v_call: TRBV6-5
cdr3_aa: CASSPRLAGVMEQYF
cdr3_nt: TGTGCCAGCAGTCCAAGACTAGCGGGGGTTATGGAGCAGTACTTC

j_call: TRBJ1-2
d_call: -
clone_size: few
v_call: TRBV11-2
cdr3_aa: CASSPDRAYGYTF
cdr3_nt: TGTGCCAGCAGCCCGGACAGAGCTTATGGCTACACCTTC

j_call: TRBJ2-5
d_call: -
clone_size: -
v_call: TRBV29-1
cdr3_aa: CSVVGSEKETQYF
cdr3_nt: TGCAGCGTTGTGGGTTCCGAGAAAGAGACCCAGTACTTC

j_call: TRBJ2-1
d_call: TRBD2
clone_size: many
v_call: TRBV20-1
cdr3_aa: CSERSLAGGNEQFF
cdr3_nt: TGCAGTGAAAGGAGTCTAGCGGGGGGGAATGAGCAGTTCTTC

j_call: TRBJ2-1
d_call: -
clone_size: -
v_call: TRBV5-1
cdr3_aa: CASSLLQRSSYNEQFF
cdr3_nt: TGCGCCAGCAGCTTGTTACAGCGGTCCTCCTACAATGAGCAGTTCTTC

j_call: TRBJ1-5
d_call: -
clone_size: many
v_call: TRBV11-2
cdr3_aa: CASSLGLEQPQHF
cdr3_nt: TGTGCCAGCAGCTTAGGGCTTGAACAGCCCCAGCATTTT

j_call: TRBJ2-6
d_call: -
clone_size: -
v_call: TRBV20-1
cdr3_aa: CSASLRAGANVLTF
cdr3_nt: TGCAGTGCTAGTTTGCGGGCCGGGGCCAACGTCCTGACTTTC